These T cell receptor beta chains were read from a single sample in a study of cytomegalovirus exposure and HLA in healthy donors. TCRdb's copy holds only in-frame clones and misses some; the assay was immunoSEQ multiplex PCR. The sample has roughly 200,000 clones, about four fifths seen once; the top ten hold approximately 2.9%. Sequencing was done on a sample of PBMCs. The receptor source for this set is a female donor in good health and CMV-seronegative. Each CDR3 is given with its conserved first and last residue. The D gene is left open where the match is weak. Clone size appears in some rows only: once, few, many, or a class for an expanded clone.

CDR3 DNA,CDR3 protein,D gene,J gene,clone size,V gene
TGTGCCAGCAGCCCGCAGAGTAGCGGGAGGACAGATACGCAGTATTTT,CASSPQSSGRTDTQYF,TRBD2,TRBJ2-3,.,TRBV11-3
TGTGCCAGCAGTAGGGACAGGGGCCGGGATGGCTACACCTTC,CASSRDRGRDGYTF,TRBD1,TRBJ1-2,.,TRBV6-1
TGTGCCAGCAGCTCACAGGACACAGATACGCAGTATTTT,CASSSQDTDTQYF,.,TRBJ2-3,few,TRBV11-3
TGCGCCAGCAGCGCGGACACAGGGAGCACAGATACGCAGTATTTT,CASSADTGSTDTQYF,.,TRBJ2-3,.,TRBV5-1
TGTGCCAGCAGCTTAGGACAGCGCCGAGCTGAAGCTTTCTTT,CASSLGQRRAEAFF,.,TRBJ1-1,.,TRBV2
TGTGCCTGCAACAGTTATCAGGGGAGAAATGCTGAAGCTTTCTTT,CACNSYQGRNAEAFF,.,TRBJ1-1,.,TRBV30
TGTGCCAGCAGTTTAAATCCTAAGAACACTGAAGCTTTCTTT,CASSLNPKNTEAFF,.,TRBJ1-1,.,TRBV28
TGTGCCAGCAGCTTGCCGGGGGCGGGAGTATGGTTCTTC,CASSLPGAGVWFF,.,TRBJ2-1,few,TRBV5-4
TGTGCCAGCCGATATACAGGTAGCAATCAGCCCCAGCATTTT,CASRYTGSNQPQHF,.,TRBJ1-5,once,TRBV6-1
TGCGCCAGCAGCCAAGCCCCAACCCCGCGGATAGATACGCAGTATTTT,CASSQAPTPRIDTQYF,.,TRBJ2-3,.,TRBV4-1
TGTGCCAGCAGCGGCCACGATCTAGCGGGGGATGAGACCCAGTACTTC,CASSGHDLAGDETQYF,TRBD2,TRBJ2-5,.,TRBV9
TGTGCCAGCAGTGACACCGGGACAGGGGCGGGTCGGTTAGCCAAAAACATTCAGTACTTC,CASSDTGTGAGRLAKNIQYF,TRBD1,TRBJ2-4,.,TRBV6-4
TGTGCCAGCAGCGACGGACAGGGGAACACTGAAGCTTTCTTT,CASSDGQGNTEAFF,TRBD1,TRBJ1-1,.,TRBV7-9
TGTGCCAGCAGTTACTCGGCGGCTTACACAGATACGCAGTATTTT,CASSYSAAYTDTQYF,.,TRBJ2-3,.,TRBV6-5
TGTGCCAGCAGCCCGATGGCCGGGGTGAACACTGAAGCTTTCTTT,CASSPMAGVNTEAFF,.,TRBJ1-1,.,TRBV7-9
TGTGCCAGCAGCCGATCTAGCGGGAGCTACGAGCAGTACTTC,CASSRSSGSYEQYF,TRBD2,TRBJ2-7,few,TRBV4-2
TGTGCCAGCAGCAGCAGCGAGTTCAGCTCCTACGAGCAGTACTTC,CASSSSEFSSYEQYF,.,TRBJ2-7,.,TRBV6-5
TGTGCCAGCAGTGGCCGGGACACTCGCGACGAGCAGTACTTC,CASSGRDTRDEQYF,.,TRBJ2-7,.,TRBV2
TGCGCCAGCAGCCAAGAGGGACAGGCTCTCTACGAGCAGTACTTC,CASSQEGQALYEQYF,TRBD1,TRBJ2-7,.,TRBV4-1
TGTGCCAGCAGCGCGGGGGGGGGACTAGCGGGGAAATTTCGTACAGATACGCAGTATTTT,CASSAGGGLAGKFRTDTQYF,TRBD2,TRBJ2-3,once,TRBV9
TGTGCCAGCAGTTTGGGGGGGTACTACGAGCAGTACTTC,CASSLGGYYEQYF,TRBD2,TRBJ2-7,.,TRBV27
TGTGCCAGCCGGCCTTCAAACGGTGGGACTTACGAGCAGTACTTC,CASRPSNGGTYEQYF,.,TRBJ2-7,once,TRBV19
TGTGCCAGCAGTTACTCGGCGGGGACTGAAGCTTTCTTT,CASSYSAGTEAFF,.,TRBJ1-1,once,TRBV6-5
TGTGCCATCAGTCAAGCGGGAGGCTCCACCGGGGAGCTGTTTTTT,CAISQAGGSTGELFF,TRBD2,TRBJ2-2,once,TRBV10-3
TGTGCCAGCAGTCCGAAGAGCGTAGATACGCAGTATTTT,CASSPKSVDTQYF,.,TRBJ2-3,.,TRBV7-9
TGTGCCAGCAGCGTCTATGACAGGCTCTCCACTGAAGCTTTCTTT,CASSVYDRLSTEAFF,.,TRBJ1-1,.,TRBV9
TGCGCCAGCAGTGAGTCGAGGACTAGAGTCTACGAGCAGTACTTC,CASSESRTRVYEQYF,TRBD2,TRBJ2-7,.,TRBV10-1
TGTGCCAGTAGTACGGGACAGGGCGGACAGCCCCAGCATTTT,CASSTGQGGQPQHF,TRBD1,TRBJ1-5,.,TRBV19
TGTGCCAGCAGCTTGGATGTTAGTGGAGGGCTCACAGATACGCAGTATTTT,CASSLDVSGGLTDTQYF,.,TRBJ2-3,.,TRBV5-4
TGTGCCAGCAGTTTCGGGACAGGGAGGTATGGCTACACCTTC,CASSFGTGRYGYTF,TRBD1,TRBJ1-2,.,TRBV27
TGCGCCAGCAGCTTCTTAGCGGGAATAGGCAATGAGCAGTTCTTC,CASSFLAGIGNEQFF,TRBD2,TRBJ2-1,.,TRBV5-1
TGTGCCAGCAGCTTAGGGGGACAGGGGTACTATGGCTACACCTTC,CASSLGGQGYYGYTF,TRBD1,TRBJ1-2,few,TRBV7-9
TGTGCCAGCCAAAACAGGGGGCGCGATGAAAAACTGTTTTTT,CASQNRGRDEKLFF,TRBD1,TRBJ1-4,.,TRBV7-9
TGCGCCAGCAGCCAATCGGGGAATCAGCCCCAGCATTTT,CASSQSGNQPQHF,.,TRBJ1-5,.,TRBV4-3
TGTGCCAGCAGCTTAGGGGGGACAGGGTGGACGATGTACGAGCAGTACTTC,CASSLGGTGWTMYEQYF,TRBD1,TRBJ2-7,.,TRBV7-2
TGTGCCAGCACCTTGCGGTGGTCACCCCTCCACTTT,CASTLRWSPLHF,.,TRBJ1-6,.,TRBV13
TGTGCCAGCAGCACAGGGGGGAAAAGAGGCAATCAGCCCCAGCATTTT,CASSTGGKRGNQPQHF,TRBD1,TRBJ1-5,.,TRBV28
TGTGCCAGCAGCTTGTTAGGCGGTAATCAGCCCCAGCATTTT,CASSLLGGNQPQHF,.,TRBJ1-5,.,TRBV5-6
TGTGCCGGCAGCCCTGGACTAGCGGGAGCCGCCGGGGAGCTGTTTTTT,CAGSPGLAGAAGELFF,TRBD2,TRBJ2-2,.,TRBV7-2
TGCGCCAGCAGCTTACGGGGGACTACCTACGAGCAGTACTTC,CASSLRGTTYEQYF,TRBD2,TRBJ2-7,.,TRBV5-1
TGCGCCAGCAGCCAAGATATAGGGGGCTCCTACAATGAGCAGTTCTTC,CASSQDIGGSYNEQFF,.,TRBJ2-1,.,TRBV4-3
TGTGCCAGCAGCTTGACCGGGACTCCCTCGACCCAGTACTTC,CASSLTGTPSTQYF,.,TRBJ2-5,.,TRBV9
TGTGCCAGCAGCTTGGCGGTAGGGGCAGGGGGTTATCAGCCCCAGCATTTT,CASSLAVGAGGYQPQHF,TRBD1,TRBJ1-5,.,TRBV5-5
TGCGCCAGCAGCCAAGACCCGGCTAGAACCCTGCGGGATGAGCAGTTCTTC,CASSQDPARTLRDEQFF,.,TRBJ2-1,.,TRBV4-3
TGTGCCAGCAGTTTGAGGACAGGGGCAACTAATGAAAAACTGTTTTTT,CASSLRTGATNEKLFF,TRBD1,TRBJ1-4,.,TRBV27
TGTGCCAGCAGCGGGCCCCTCGGACAAGCCTACGAGCAGTACTTC,CASSGPLGQAYEQYF,.,TRBJ2-7,.,TRBV28
TGTGCCAGCAAGCCGCGGGAGAACACTGAAGCTTTCTTT,CASKPRENTEAFF,.,TRBJ1-1,.,TRBV7-2
TGTGCCAGCAGCGTAGCTCCCCGCACGGTACCTGTCTATGGCTACACCTTC,CASSVAPRTVPVYGYTF,.,TRBJ1-2,.,TRBV9
TGTGCCTCTGCTCGTACGGGGAAGGATTCACCCCTCCACTTT,CASARTGKDSPLHF,.,TRBJ1-6,few,TRBV27
TGTGCCAGCAGCTTAGCGGGAGCCATGGGGAATCAGCCCCAGCATTTT,CASSLAGAMGNQPQHF,.,TRBJ1-5,once,TRBV7-2
TGTGCCAGCAGCTTGACTCTTAGCTCCTACAATGAGCAGTTCTTC,CASSLTLSSYNEQFF,.,TRBJ2-1,.,TRBV7-3
TGCGCCAGCAGCTTCGGACAGGGGGAAATCAATGAGCAGTTCTTC,CASSFGQGEINEQFF,TRBD1,TRBJ2-1,few,TRBV5-1
TGTGCCTGGAGTGTAATGGGGACAGGCCCCTACGAGCAGTACTTC,CAWSVMGTGPYEQYF,TRBD1,TRBJ2-7,.,TRBV30
TGCGCCAGCAGCTTTCAGCGAGACGGTGTTTACGAGCAGTACTTC,CASSFQRDGVYEQYF,.,TRBJ2-7,.,TRBV5-1
TGTGCCAGCAGTTACGAATCCGGACAGGGGACGGGGGAGCAGTACTTC,CASSYESGQGTGEQYF,TRBD1,TRBJ2-7,.,TRBV6-5
TGTGCCAGCAGCTCCGGGACAGGGGGAATAGATACGCAGTATTTT,CASSSGTGGIDTQYF,TRBD1,TRBJ2-3,.,TRBV5-8
TGTGCCAGCAGCTTAGGGGGGGGCTATGGCTACACCTTC,CASSLGGGYGYTF,.,TRBJ1-2,.,TRBV5-4
TGTGCCAGCACTCGGACAGGGGGCGGGAATGAGCAGTTCTTC,CASTRTGGGNEQFF,TRBD1,TRBJ2-1,.,TRBV6-5
TGCGCCAGCAGCCAAGTTTACAGCCAAGAGACCCAGTACTTC,CASSQVYSQETQYF,.,TRBJ2-5,.,TRBV4-1